This TCR beta chain was documented in a study of CD8 T cells in ankylosing spondylitis. Regarding the study as a whole: What appeared characteristic of ankylosing spondylitis blood was a TCR beta motif of fewer than ten highly homologous variants. Certain motif variants had earlier appeared in reactive arthritis synovial fluid and blood. Disease-linked clones proved CD8+ and comparatively uncommon in peripheral blood.

MiXCR, applied by TCRdb to the 5' RACE reads, yields one record per CDR3 protein. The table lists some 450,000 distinct CDR3 sequences, about a sixth of them singletons. In its sample, this clonotype was seen many times. No antigen is known for it. V lost 7 bases and J 4 bases, leaving 8 bases between the germline ends. This CDR3 spans 12 amino acids. The TCR comes from a male donor with ankylosing spondylitis. V gene TRBV12-3 or TRBV12-4 combines with J gene TRBJ1-5, with unresolved D. Sequenced input: blood, either unsorted or a sorted T cell fraction (not recorded which). Here the CDR3 DNA reads TGTGCCAGCAAGTACCTAAATCAGCCCCAGCATTTT. Protein product: CASKYLNQPQHF.